This TCR beta chain comes out of a study of cytotoxic CD8 clonotypes in ibrutinib-treated CLL. For the study at large: Investigators reported some 24 partial and 2 complete responses; after median approximately 74 months, about 15 patients remained remitted and approximately twelve progressed. Regarding the study as a whole: Baseline-level clonality went beyond age-matched healthy donors and moved in step with circulating CD8+ T-cell counts.

Worth noting for this clone: Its target is not known.

Germline loops: CDR1 GTSNPN, CDR2 SVGIG (reference sequence). CDR3 length: 13 amino acids. V lost 1 base to trimming and J lost 6 bases, with 10 bases between them. Here immunoSEQ multiplex PCR was the method, and the copy in TCRdb shows in-frame clones only, minus some. The sample lists about 68,000 clones; 68% were seen once. The clonotype originates from a human donor with chronic lymphocytic leukemia. The rearrangement uses TRBV30 and TRBJ1-5, with D maybe TRBD1 (5 bases). The specimen was PBMCs, collected after 12 months of ibrutinib treatment. CDR3 in DNA: TGTGCCTGGAGTGGGGGGGACCGTCAGCCCCAGCATTTT. The encoded protein is CAWSGGDRQPQHF.